Below are 9 T cell receptor beta chains sequenced from a single sample in a study of blood T cell repertoires in COVID-19. The data were produced by immunoSEQ multiplex PCR, yet TCRdb's version contains in-frame clones alone and is incomplete. This sample carries around 68,000 clones, around 86% of them seen once, and the ten largest clones take more than 15%. The sequenced material came from peripheral blood. These receptors came from a man aged 35 to 55 with COVID-19, enrolled during active disease.

This chain connects TRBV30 to TRBJ2-3, with 10 bases matching TRBD2. The CDR3 spans 15 residues. Looked up from germline, CDR1 is GTSNPN and CDR2 is SVGIG (reference sequence). J lost 5 bases, V lost 0 bases, and 5 bases had no gene match. The CDR3 protein is CAWSVSGGAIDTQYF. The CDR3, as DNA: TGTGCCTGGAGTGTAAGCGGGGGGGCCATAGATACGCAGTATTTT.

The chain recombines TRBV19 with TRBJ1-5; possible D gene TRBD1, 5 bases. V was pared by 7 bases and J by 4 bases, with 14 bases between. This CDR3 is 14 amino acids long. Germline lookup yields CDR1 LNHDA and CDR2 SQIVND (reference sequence). The CDR3 DNA follows: TGTGCCAGTACCTTCCGGCGGGGGAATCAGCCCCAGCATTTT. Residues: CASTFRRGNQPQHF.

The chain carries TRBV19 and TRBJ1-4; TRBD1 aligns across 11 bases. V lost 4 bases and J lost 7; bases outside the gene matches: 5. This CDR3 spans 15 amino acids. Germline V gives CDR1 LNHDA, CDR2 SQIVND (reference sequence). CDR3 residues: CASSTGTGGFEKLFF. The CDR3 DNA sequence: TGTGCCAGTAGTACGGGGACAGGGGGATTTGAAAAACTGTTTTTT.

The V call is TRBV12-3 or TRBV12-4, the J call TRBJ1-5; possibly TRBD1 for D (5 bases). V gave up 6 bases and J gave up 5 bases, with 5 bases separating them. The CDR3 is 11 residues long. The CDR3 sequence is CASSRDQPQHF. The CDR3 DNA is TGTGCCAGCAGCAGGGATCAGCCCCAGCATTTT.

The V gene is TRBV5-1, the J gene TRBJ2-4; the D gene is possibly TRBD1 (8 bases). CDR1 is SGHRS and CDR2 is YFSETQ in the germline V gene. Trimming removed 5 bases at V and 4 bases at J, with 16 bases between. This CDR3 is 15 amino acids long. The CDR3 reads CASRQGGSRKNIQYF. Written as DNA, the CDR3 is TGCGCCAGCAGACAGGGGGGGTCTCGTAAAAACATTCAGTACTTC.

The J gene is TRBJ1-3, the V gene TRBV6-6, with 8 bases identical to TRBD1. This CDR3 spans 15 amino acids. V gave up 4 bases and J gave up 4 bases; unmatched junction bases: 6. From germline, CDR1 is MNHNY and CDR2 SVGAGI (reference sequence). The CDR3 nucleotides are TGTGCCAGCAGTTTTCAGGGGGCGATGGGAAACACCATATATTTT. The encoded protein is CASSFQGAMGNTIYF.

The J gene is TRBJ2-3, the V gene TRBV19, with TRBD1 identical over 7 bases. The CDR3 is made up of 13 amino acids. Unmatched junction bases numbered 5, after V lost 5 bases and J lost 6 bases. Germline-derived CDR1 and CDR2 are LNHDA and SQIVND (reference sequence). The CDR3 spells CASSVIRGDTQYF. The CDR3 DNA is TGTGCCAGTAGTGTCATCAGGGGGGATACGCAGTATTTT. The variable domain in full, completed from reference TRBV19 and TRBJ2-3, reads DGGITQSPKYLFRKEGQNVTLSCEQNLNHDAMYWYRQDPGQGLRLIYYSQIVNDFQKGDIAEGYSVSREKKESFPLTVTSAQKNPTAFYLCASSVIRGDTQYFGPGTRLTVL.

This clone showed up just once. The V and J genes are TRBV7-9 and TRBJ1-1; unclear D gene. Germline values: CDR1 SEHNR, CDR2 FQNEAQ (reference sequence). This CDR3 has 15 amino acids. V gave up 5 bases and J gave up 1 base, with 14 bases separating them. The CDR3 DNA sequence: TGTGCCAGCAGCCCGATAGCTGCAGAGAACACTGAAGCTTTCTTT. It translates to CASSPIAAENTEAFF.

This clone appeared once. This chain connects TRBV28 to TRBJ2-3; D remains unclear. The CDR3 runs to 15 residues. Germline V gives CDR1 MDHEN, CDR2 SYDVKM. V was pared by 2 bases and J by 0 bases, with 9 bases between. The CDR3 sequence is CASSLSVTSTDTQYF. The DNA for the CDR3 is TGTGCCAGCAGTTTAAGCGTTACTAGCACAGATACGCAGTATTTT.